This record looks at one T cell receptor beta chain sequence and its context. Its antigen target is currently unknown. The junction departs from germline at one end; a sequencing error may be responsible. The sample comes from a study (TCRdb year 2016). The germline V gene yields MNHNS for CDR1 and SASEGT for CDR2. The CDR3 numbers 15 residues from cysteine through phenylalanine. Only the CDR3 portion is preserved as DNA: 45 bases, with reading frame beginning at the first base. Libraries were prepared through RT-PCR. Sequencing used an Illumina MiSeq. The raw public data were reprocessed by TCRdb itself: fastp quality trimming at Q25, MiXCR clonotype calling, in-frame beta chains only. Rows are unified per CDR3 protein, each entry keeping the most common DNA and genes. The sample table contains about 680,000 distinct CDR3 sequences; only one count was recorded for approximately 15% of them. 3.6% of the sample rests with the top ten.

Sequences were obtained from memory CD4+ T cells from blood. The chain was built from TRBV6-1 and TRBJ2-1; the D gene is perhaps TRBD1, on 5 matching bases. The source is a female donor in good health, serving as a healthy control. The CDR3: CASTQGPEGYYEQFF. Read as DNA, the sequence is TGTGCCAGCACGCAGGGCCCGGAAGGCTACTATGAGCAGTTCTTC.